This T cell receptor (beta chain) was retrieved from a study of beta chain features in type 1 diabetes. As for the study in general: Investigators examined roughly 99,000,000 sorted cells across all samples. Study results and caveats: Whatever favoring of shorter templates PCR might show would apply equally to patients and controls. Patients' naive, central memory and regulatory TCRB repertoires appeared more alike than those of healthy donors.

The CDR3 consists of 15 residues. Deletions cut 4 bases from V and 2 bases from J, with 16 bases between. From germline, CDR1 is SQVTM and CDR2 ANQGSEA. As for this clone: Its target is not known.

Every bit of the isolated RNA underwent reverse transcription, so sequencing read expressed TCRB transcripts. Produced via immunoSEQ multiplex PCR; TCRdb's table is partial and in-frame only. Found here are hundreds of thousands of clones, around 68% of them singletons; the top ten hold about 0.051%. The sequenced sample was naive CD4+ T cells from blood. The receptor was derived from a young man in good health. The chain couples TRBV29-1 to TRBJ2-3; D tentatively fits TRBD1 or TRBD2 (7 bases each). CDR3 region: CSVAQGGRPTDTQYF. CDR3 nucleotides: TGCAGCGTTGCTCAGGGGGGGCGTCCCACAGATACGCAGTATTTT.